Presented here are 26 T cell receptor beta chains from one specimen sequenced in a study of T cell repertoires in cytomegalovirus infection. No antigen has been assigned to these receptors. MiXCR, run by TCRdb on the reads, gives a single entry per CDR3 protein. Of approximately 500,000 distinct CDR3 sequences in the sample, 33% were seen once. The sample consisted of cultured PBMCs, taken from culture after CMV antigen stimulation. These receptors were obtained from a human donor in good health (CMV status not recorded). Some clones in this sample may be carry-over from other donors' samples.

The chain uses TRBV7-6 and TRBJ2-1; tentatively, D is TRBD2 (5 bases). The germline CDR1 and CDR2 sequences are SGHVS and FNYEAQ. The germline V and J ends were trimmed by 0 bases and 4 bases, with 10 bases remaining between them. The length of the CDR3 is 15 residues. The DNA of the CDR3 is TGTGCCAGCAGCTTAGCGGGAGTAGAGTACAATGAGCAGTTCTTC. Its protein is CASSLAGVEYNEQFF.

This clonotype was seen a handful of times. The V call is TRBV4-3, the J call TRBJ2-7, with TRBD2 matching 12 bases. The CDR3 spans 17 residues. Trimming cost V 4 bases and J 1 base; bases outside gene matches: 8. In germline, CDR1 is LGHNA, CDR2 YSLEER. The CDR3 DNA reads TGCGCCAGCAGCCGATACCGACTAGCGGGAGAGTCCTACGAGCAGTACGTC. Translated, it gives CASSRYRLAGESYEQYV.

There are many counts of this clonotype. The V gene is TRBV4-3, the J gene TRBJ2-1; D call uncertain. The germline V gene encodes CDR1 LGHNA and CDR2 YSLEER. Trimming shortened V by 0 bases and J by 7 bases, and 13 bases separated the two germline ends. The CDR3 sequence is 15 residues long. The CDR3 loop is CASSQDLETPNEQFF. The CDR3 nucleotides read TGCGCCAGCAGCCAAGATCTAGAAACGCCTAATGAGCAGTTCTTC.

This clonotype was counted a few times. CDR3 in DNA: TGTGCCAGCAGCCCCGACAGGGCCCCTAGCATCAATGGCTACACCTTC. Its protein is CASSPDRAPSINGYTF. The rearrangement uses TRBV6-2 or TRBV6-3 and TRBJ1-2; 7 nucleotides line up with TRBD1. The V and J ends lost 6 bases and 6 bases, in that order; junction bases with no gene match: 16. The CDR3 is 16 amino acids. Germline lookup yields CDR1 MNHEY and CDR2 SVGEGT.

The CDR3, as DNA: TGTGCCAGCAGCCCGTCCGGGACAGGGGGAAACACTGAAGCTTTCTTT. Residues: CASSPSGTGGNTEAFF. This rearrangement joins TRBV3-1 to TRBJ1-1, with 11 bases lining up with TRBD1. This CDR3 is built from 16 residues. Germline loops: CDR1 LGHDT, CDR2 YNNKEL (reference sequence). Trimming cost V 4 bases and J 2 bases; bases outside gene matches: 6.

This clonotype showed up just a few times. The chain recombines TRBV19 with TRBJ1-1; 7 bases are a match to TRBD1. Per germline, CDR1 LNHDA and CDR2 SQIVND (reference sequence). Trimming took 4 bases from V and 2 from J; bases not matched to a gene: 10. The CDR3 is 16 residues long. The CDR3 nucleotides are TGTGCCAGTAGTAACAGGGGCAGGATCCGCAACACTGAAGCTTTCTTT. Translated: CASSNRGRIRNTEAFF.

At least ten counts were recorded for this clonotype. The chain links TRBV7-6 to TRBJ1-1, with D tentatively TRBD1 (6 bases). CDR1 is SGHVS and CDR2 is FNYEAQ in the germline V gene. The CDR3 has 14 amino acids. V lost 0 bases and J 5 bases, leaving 10 bases between the germline ends. The CDR3 DNA follows: TGTGCCAGCAGCTTAGCTAAAACAGGGACTGAAGCTTTCTTT. It codes for CASSLAKTGTEAFF. The full variable domain, its missing parts supplied by reference TRBV7-6 and TRBJ1-1, is GAGVSQSPRYKVTKRGQDVALRCDPISGHVSLYWYRQALGQGPEFLTYFNYEAQQDKSGLPNDRFSAERPEGSISTLTIQRTEQRDSAMYRCASSLAKTGTEAFFGQGTRLTVV.

The chain carries TRBV7-2 and TRBJ2-2; 7 bases line up with TRBD2. Germline CDR1 and CDR2: SGHTA and FQGNSA. J gave up 0 bases and V 2 bases, and 3 bases lay outside the gene matches. This CDR3 comprises 16 residues. CDR3 nucleotides: TGTGCCAGCAGCTTAATGGGACTATCGAACACCGGGGAGCTGTTTTTT. It translates to CASSLMGLSNTGELFF. Using reference TRBV7-2 and TRBJ2-2 for the parts outside the CDR3, the full variable domain is GAGVSQSPSNKVTEKGKDVELRCDPISGHTALYWYRQSLGQGLEFLIYFQGNSAPDKSGLPSDRFSAERTGGSVSTLTIQRTQQEDSAVYLCASSLMGLSNTGELFFGEGSRLTVL.

This clonotype showed up just a few times. The V gene is TRBV2, the J gene TRBJ2-6; D gene uncertain. Trimming removed 3 bases from V and 0 bases from J, with 6 bases in between. Germline V gene sequence: CDR1 SNHLY, CDR2 FYNNEI. The CDR3 has 15 residues. The CDR3 sequence is CASSDTISGANVLTF. The CDR3 nucleotides are TGTGCCAGCAGTGATACGATCTCTGGGGCCAACGTCCTGACTTTC.

The chain links TRBV7-2 to TRBJ2-1; 7 bases map to TRBD2. Per the germline V gene, CDR1 is SGHTA and CDR2 is FQGNSA. The CDR3 runs 15 residues. V dropped 5 bases and J dropped 9; count of bases not matched to a gene: 13. CDR3 sequence: CASSQWGGELSEQFF. The CDR3 nucleotides are TGTGCCAGCAGCCAATGGGGGGGAGAGCTATCTGAGCAGTTCTTC. The complete variable domain, with remaining parts taken from reference TRBV7-2 and TRBJ2-1, reads GAGVSQSPSNKVTEKGKDVELRCDPISGHTALYWYRQSLGQGLEFLIYFQGNSAPDKSGLPSDRFSAERTGGSVSTLTIQRTQQEDSAVYLCASSQWGGELSEQFFGPGTRLTVL.

The gene calls are TRBV7-2 and TRBJ1-5, with D uncertain. This CDR3 is 13 amino acids long. Trimming took 1 base from V and 10 from J, leaving 11 bases between them. Looked up from germline, CDR1 is SGHTA and CDR2 is FQGNSA. The DNA for the CDR3 is TGTGCCAGCAGCTTAGGAGGCTCGAAACCCCAGCATTTT. It yields the protein CASSLGGSKPQHF.

CDR3 region: CASSSDGSSGNTIYF. The CDR3 nucleotides read TGCGCCAGCAGTTCGGACGGCAGCTCTGGAAACACCATATATTTT. This chain uses TRBV5-1 with TRBJ1-3; D remains unclear. The germline V gene encodes CDR1 SGHRS and CDR2 YFSETQ. V lost 5 bases, J lost 0 bases, and 12 bases lay in between. The CDR3 sequence is 15 residues long.

J is TRBJ1-1 and V is TRBV19, with D possibly TRBD1 on 5 matching bases. Germline V lookup: CDR1 LNHDA, CDR2 SQIVND (reference sequence). Trimming pared 5 bases from V and 7 bases from J, leaving 8 bases between. This CDR3 has 11 residues. The DNA for the CDR3 is TGTGCCAGTAGTGACAGAGTTGAAGCTTTCTTT. This codes for CASSDRVEAFF.

The chain links TRBV7-2 to TRBJ2-1; 8 bases are a match to TRBD2. The CDR3 loop spans 13 amino acids. V was clipped by 7 bases and J by 8 bases; unmatched bases: 7. CDR1 and CDR2 from the germline V gene are SGHTA and FQGNSA. CDR3 in DNA: TGTGCCAGCATCTTCTCGGGGGGGGATGAGCAGTTCTTC. Amino acids: CASIFSGGDEQFF. The variable domain in full, with the rest retrieved from reference TRBV7-2 and TRBJ2-1, is GAGVSQSPSNKVTEKGKDVELRCDPISGHTALYWYRQSLGQGLEFLIYFQGNSAPDKSGLPSDRFSAERTGGSVSTLTIQRTQQEDSAVYLCASIFSGGDEQFFGPGTRLTVL.

The chain has TRBV20-1 and TRBJ2-3, with 11 positions matching TRBD2. Germline V gives CDR1 DFQATT, CDR2 SNEGSKA (reference sequence). The V gene end was trimmed by 8 bases and the J gene end by 8 bases; junction bases not matched to a gene: 12. The CDR3 sequence is 14 residues long. CDR3 DNA: TGCAGTACGATTACTAGCGGGAGTCGGGGTACGCAGTATTTT. It yields the protein CSTITSGSRGTQYF.

The rearrangement links TRBV29-1 to TRBJ2-1, with D perhaps TRBD1 (6 bases). Trimming pared 6 bases from V and 9 bases from J, leaving 15 bases between. The CDR3 has 12 amino acids. Germline V CDR1 and CDR2: SQVTM, ANQGSEA. CDR3: CSVEQGASEQFF. CDR3 nucleotide sequence: TGCAGCGTCGAACAGGGAGCGTCTGAGCAGTTCTTC.

The rearrangement links TRBV7-3 to TRBJ2-2, with 7 nucleotides matching TRBD1. Germline V lookup: CDR1 SGHTA, CDR2 FQGTGA. This CDR3 is 15 amino acids long. Unmatched junction bases numbered 7, after V lost 5 bases and J lost 4 bases. The CDR3 sequence: CASSVMGDSTGELFF. For the CDR3, the DNA is TGTGCCAGCAGCGTAATGGGGGACAGCACCGGGGAGCTGTTTTTT. Combining the CDR3 with reference TRBV7-3 and TRBJ2-2 gives the whole variable domain GAGVSQTPSNKVTEKGKYVELRCDPISGHTALYWYRQSLGQGPEFLIYFQGTGAADDSGLPNDRFFAVRPEGSVSTLKIQRTERGDSAVYLCASSVMGDSTGELFFGEGSRLTVL.

V gene TRBV6-1 combines with J gene TRBJ1-5, with a weak D call TRBD1 (6 bases). Trimming stripped 9 bases from V and 11 bases from J, with 26 bases between. The CDR3 totals 15 residues. CDR1 is MNHNS and CDR2 is SASEGT in the germline V gene. CDR3 residues: CASFSKSDSSRAQHF. The CDR3 nucleotides read TGTGCCAGTTTTTCTAAATCGGACAGTTCAAGGGCCCAGCATTTT.

The chain couples TRBV11-3 to TRBJ2-5; 7 bases map to TRBD1. CDR3 length: 17 residues. The ends lost 4 bases at V and 5 bases at J; junction bases unmatched: 16. Germline CDR1 reads SGHNT; CDR2 reads YENEEA. In nucleotides, the CDR3 is TGTGCCAGCAGCTACACCTACGGACAGGAGGACTTGGAGACCCAGTACTTC. Protein: CASSYTYGQEDLETQYF.

V gene TRBV5-5 combines with J gene TRBJ2-7, with D hard to call. Germline CDR1 and CDR2: SGHKS and YYEKEE (reference sequence). The CDR3 is made up of 14 amino acids. The ends were cut back, 7 bases at V and 6 bases at J, with 20 bases in the middle. CDR3 residues: CASAAGFQRSEQYF. For the CDR3, the DNA is TGTGCCAGCGCTGCCGGGTTTCAGAGGTCCGAGCAGTACTTC. Using reference TRBV5-5 and TRBJ2-7 for the parts outside the CDR3, the full variable domain is DAGVTQSPTHLIKTRGQQVTLRCSPISGHKSVSWYQQVLGQGPQFIFQYYEKEERGRGNFPDRFSARQFPNYSSELNVNALLLGDSALYLCASAAGFQRSEQYFGPGTRLTVT.

V and J are TRBV19 and TRBJ1-2, with a weak D call TRBD1 (6 bases). CDR1 and CDR2 from the germline V gene are LNHDA and SQIVND (reference sequence). The CDR3 runs to 14 residues. Deletions cut 7 bases from V and 0 bases from J, with 12 bases between. CDR3 amino acids: CASTTTGSNYGYTF. DNA of the CDR3: TGTGCCAGTACCACTACAGGGTCTAACTATGGCTACACCTTC.

In its sample, this clonotype was seen a few times. The CDR3 loop is CSARDYRSRGGDTQYF. CDR3 bases: TGCAGTGCTAGAGATTACCGGAGCCGGGGGGGGGATACGCAGTATTTT. V and J are TRBV20-1 and TRBJ2-3; 8 nucleotides align to TRBD2. The CDR3 sequence is 16 residues long. The V segment lost 0 bases and the J segment 6 bases; nucleotides outside the gene matches: 11. Per the germline V gene, CDR1 is DFQATT and CDR2 is SNEGSKA (reference sequence).

The rearrangement joins TRBV19 to TRBJ2-1; no definite D call. There are 16 residues in the CDR3. V was cut by 1 base and J by 3 bases, with 13 bases left in between. Germline V CDR1 and CDR2: LNHDA, SQIVND (reference sequence). CDR3 sequence (DNA): TGTGCCAGTAGTATAGGTGGATCTGGCGACTACAATGAGCAGTTCTTC. Encoded protein: CASSIGGSGDYNEQFF.

V usage is TRBV30 and J usage is TRBJ1-2; TRBD1 matches 7 bases. In germline, CDR1 is GTSNPN, CDR2 SVGIG (reference sequence). The CDR3 length is 13 residues. J was trimmed by 3 bases and V by 4 bases; bases with no gene match: 5. The CDR3 coding sequence is TGTGCCTGGACCACGGACAGGCACTATGGCTACACCTTC. Protein: CAWTTDRHYGYTF. The whole variable domain, filled in from reference TRBV30 and TRBJ1-2, reads SQTIHQWPATLVQPVGSPLSLECTVEGTSNPNLYWYRQAAGRGLQLLFYSVGIGQISSEVPQNLSASRPQDRQFILSSKKLLLSDSGFYLCAWTTDRHYGYTFGSGTRLTVV.

As to this clonotype: Because the CDR3 is missing its conserved closing phenylalanine or tryptophan, this is likely a read error. This chain uses TRBV6-1 with TRBJ2-3; the match to TRBD2 covers 11 bases. J gave up 2 bases and V 6 bases, and 7 bases lay outside the gene matches. The CDR3 sequence is 16 residues long. In germline, CDR1 is MNHNS, CDR2 SASEGT. CDR3 sequence (DNA): TGTGCCAGCAGATCCGGGACTAGCGGATCCACAGATACGCAGTATTTA. Translated, it gives CASRSGTSGSTDTQYL.

This clonotype turned up a few times. This chain joins TRBV14 and TRBJ1-1; D unresolved. Germline-derived CDR1 and CDR2 are SGHDN and FVKESK. V lost 1 base to trimming and J lost 7 bases, with 10 bases between them. The CDR3 loop spans 13 amino acids. CDR3 DNA: TGTGCCAGCAGCCAAGTGTATGGTGGTGAAGCTTTCTTT. This encodes CASSQVYGGEAFF. Full variable domain (rest looked up from reference TRBV14 and TRBJ1-1): EAGVTQFPSHSVIEKGQTVTLRCDPISGHDNLYWYRRVMGKEIKFLLHFVKESKQDESGMPNNRFLAERTGGTYSTLKVQPAELEDSGVYFCASSQVYGGEAFFGQGTRLTVV.